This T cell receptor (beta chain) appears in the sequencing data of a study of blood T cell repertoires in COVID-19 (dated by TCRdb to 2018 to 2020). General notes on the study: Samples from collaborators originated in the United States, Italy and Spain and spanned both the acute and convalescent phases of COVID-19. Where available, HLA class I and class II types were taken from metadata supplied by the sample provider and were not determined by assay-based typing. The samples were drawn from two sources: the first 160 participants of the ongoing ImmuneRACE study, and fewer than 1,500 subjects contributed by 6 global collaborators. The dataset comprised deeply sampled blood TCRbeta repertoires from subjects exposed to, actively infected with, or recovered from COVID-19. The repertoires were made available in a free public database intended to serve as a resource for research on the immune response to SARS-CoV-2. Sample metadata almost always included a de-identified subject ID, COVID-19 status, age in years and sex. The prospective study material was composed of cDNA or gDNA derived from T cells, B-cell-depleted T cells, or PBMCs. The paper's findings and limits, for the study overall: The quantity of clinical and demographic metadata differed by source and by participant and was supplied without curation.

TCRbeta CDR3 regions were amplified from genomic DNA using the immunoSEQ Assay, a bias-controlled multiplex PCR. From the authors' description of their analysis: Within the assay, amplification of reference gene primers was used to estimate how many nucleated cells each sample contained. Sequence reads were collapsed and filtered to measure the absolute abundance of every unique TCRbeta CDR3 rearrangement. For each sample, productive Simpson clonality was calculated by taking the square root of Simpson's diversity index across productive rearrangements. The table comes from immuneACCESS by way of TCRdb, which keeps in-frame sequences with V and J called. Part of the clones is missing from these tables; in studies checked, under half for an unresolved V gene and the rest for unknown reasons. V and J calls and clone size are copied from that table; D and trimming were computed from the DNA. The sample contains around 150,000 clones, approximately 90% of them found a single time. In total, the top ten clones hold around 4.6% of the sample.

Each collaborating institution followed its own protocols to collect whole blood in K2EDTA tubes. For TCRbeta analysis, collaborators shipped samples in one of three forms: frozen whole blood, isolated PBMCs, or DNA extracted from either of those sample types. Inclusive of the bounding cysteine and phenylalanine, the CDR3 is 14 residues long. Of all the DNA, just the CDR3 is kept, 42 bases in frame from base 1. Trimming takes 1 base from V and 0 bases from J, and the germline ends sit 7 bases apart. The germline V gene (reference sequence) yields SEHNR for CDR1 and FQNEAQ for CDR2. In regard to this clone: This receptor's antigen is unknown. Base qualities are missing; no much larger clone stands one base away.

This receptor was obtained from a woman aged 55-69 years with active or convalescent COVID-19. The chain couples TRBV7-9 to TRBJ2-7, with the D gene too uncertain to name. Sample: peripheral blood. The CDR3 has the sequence CASSLEPVSYEQYF. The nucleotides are TGTGCCAGCAGCTTAGAACCGGTCTCCTACGAGCAGTACTTC.